The clone carrying this T cell receptor beta chain has a handful of counts. This entry is derived from a study of T-cell memory formation after mild COVID-19. MiXCR was run by TCRdb on the 5' RACE reads, yielding one entry per CDR3 protein. Here the sample spans more than 110,000 distinct CDR3 sequences, approximately 25% being singletons. The J segment lost 0 bases and the V segment lost 0 bases, leaving 3 bases of the junction unmatched. This CDR3 contains 16 residues. CDR1 SGHRS and CDR2 YFSETQ come from the germline V gene. The sequence derives from an adult woman who had mild COVID-19 (a few samples of this study predate the infection). Cell type and time point are not known. The chain couples TRBV5-1 to TRBJ2-3; TRBD1 agrees at 8 bases. Sequencing was done on a sample of PBMCs or a T cell subset sorted from them (not recorded which). The CDR3 protein is CASSLGTGWSTDTQYF. As DNA, the CDR3 is TGCGCCAGCAGCTTGGGGACAGGGTGGAGCACAGATACGCAGTATTTT.